This T cell receptor (beta chain) derives from a study of T cells after yellow fever vaccination (dated by TCRdb to about 2019). As for the study more broadly: The SMART-Seq v4 Ultra Low Input RNA kit was used to prepare libraries from fractions with low cell numbers. To track T-cell clones before and after primary and booster YFV17D yellow fever vaccination, bulk TCR alpha and beta repertoires were sequenced longitudinally. Two healthy male donors made up the cohort, one aged 18 to 30 years and the other aged 30 to 39 years. Blood was drawn at multiple timepoints before and after primary and secondary immunization, with bulk PBMC replicates and cell subsets isolated.

The treatment or condition label, read with the paper, signifies: live attenuated yellow fever vaccine strain. Two biological replicates of bulk PBMCs were collected at each blood-draw timepoint. PBMCs were isolated from peripheral blood using a standard Ficoll-Paque protocol. TriZol was used to extract RNA from bulk PBMCs, CD4 and CD8 fractions, and dextramer-positive and dextramer-negative fractions. TCR cDNA was synthesized by 5'RACE template switching, which introduced a universal primer site and unique molecular identifiers. Priming for cDNA synthesis came from both the TCR alpha and TCR beta constant segments. Two PCR steps were used to amplify libraries, with sample barcodes and sequencing adapters being added in the second step. Sequencing of the libraries was done on either Illumina HiSeq 2500 (2x100 bp) or NovaSeq (2x150 bp). The original methods were these. MIGEC handled demultiplexing of reads and collapsing into UMI consensus sequences, while MiXCR performed V(D)J alignment. Vaccine-responding clonotypes were defined with edgeR using replicate PBMC samples, requiring FDR below 0.01 and a log2 fold change above 5 up to day 15. Each bulk clonotype was labeled CD4 or CD8 based on which sequenced repertoire, CD4 or CD8, contained the clonotype at higher abundance. TCRdb redid the processing of the public reads, applying fastp at Q25 and MiXCR, and retained in-frame beta chains. Rows are unified per CDR3 protein, each entry keeping the most common DNA and genes. The V and J calls and clone size come from TCRdb's table, not from the authors' own analysis. Within this sample are 350,000 to 450,000 distinct CDR3 sequences, with 6.2% of them counted one time only. The ten most abundant clones make up approximately 16% of the sample.

From cysteine to phenylalanine, the CDR3 is 13 amino acids long. Only CDR3 DNA remains: 39 bases, in frame from the first base. CDR1 is given as LNHNV and CDR2 as YYDKDF, both from the germline V gene (reference sequence). Study-wide conclusions, independent of this receptor: Only a couple of donors were included in the study, so the extent to which the findings can be generalized is limited. Computational filtering was needed because FACS-sorted repertoires could contain abundant contaminating clonotypes from the bulk population. After the booster, most of the clones that had expanded following primary vaccination were detected again (approximately 95% of CD4 and around 90% of CD8), which suggests that memory was broadly maintained. A small fraction of clonotypes showed up in both the CD4 and CD8 compartments, probably as a result of convergent recombination. Compared with the primary T-cell response, the secondary T-cell response was faster but weaker, reaching its peak on day 5 rather than on day 15.

Comment on this clonotype: Which antigen it targets is not known. At one of its ends the junction is not consistent with the germline gene, which may arise from a read error.

Recombination joined TRBV15 with TRBJ2-3; possibly the D gene is TRBD1, per 5 matching bases. This clonotype was sampled from a man aged 30 to 39 who received the YFV17D yellow fever vaccine. The sample consisted of PBMCs, taken 5 days after the yellow fever booster vaccination. The sequence in DNA is TGTGCCACCAGCAGGGTTAGAGCAGGGCCCTGGGATTTT. Translated, it reads CATSRVRAGPWDF.